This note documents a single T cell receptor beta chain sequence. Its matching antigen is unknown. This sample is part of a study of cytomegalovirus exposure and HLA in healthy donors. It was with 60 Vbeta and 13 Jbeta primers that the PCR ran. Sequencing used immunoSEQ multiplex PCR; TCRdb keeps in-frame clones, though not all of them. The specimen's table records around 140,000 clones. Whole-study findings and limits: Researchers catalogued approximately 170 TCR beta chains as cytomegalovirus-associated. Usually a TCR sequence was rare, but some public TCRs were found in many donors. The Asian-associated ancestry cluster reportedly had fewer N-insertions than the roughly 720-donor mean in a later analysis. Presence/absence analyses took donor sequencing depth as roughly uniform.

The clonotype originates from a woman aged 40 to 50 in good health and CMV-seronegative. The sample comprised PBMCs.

CDR3 in amino acids: CASSLVGGSGEAFF. The CDR3 bases are TGTGCCAGCAGCTTGGTAGGAGGTTCGGGTGAAGCTTTCTTT. The chain carries TRBV5-4 and TRBJ1-1; D gene unclear. The ends were cut back, 0 bases at V and 7 bases at J, with 13 bases in the middle. Germline values: CDR1 SGHNT, CDR2 YYREEE (reference sequence). The CDR3 extends over 14 amino acids.